The clone carrying this T cell receptor beta chain was detected once. Some clones are missing from TCRdb's copy, which holds only in-frame ones; the method was immunoSEQ multiplex PCR. The sample has 45,000 to 55,000 clones, roughly four fifths seen once; the top ten hold over 1.5%. This record belongs to a study of OX40 agonist ivuxolimab in advanced cancers. In the study overall: Dose-escalation patients had hepatocellular carcinoma, melanoma, renal cell or head and neck cancer. Partial responses were recorded for three patients, including one with hepatocellular carcinoma and two with cutaneous melanoma.

Germline lookup yields CDR1 LNHDA and CDR2 SQIVND (reference sequence). The CDR3 runs to 15 residues. The V gene lost 3 bases and the J gene lost 6 bases, with 17 bases spanning the gap. Any history of autoimmune disease or systemic immunosuppression disqualified patients. Blood was sampled at baseline, cycle 4 day 1, and cycle 7 day 1. The clonotype originates from an adult with an advanced solid tumor such as melanoma, head and neck, liver or kidney cancer. The V call is TRBV19, the J call TRBJ1-2; D is perhaps TRBD1 (5 bases). Sequenced here: CD4+ or CD8+ T cells sorted from blood, sampled in a trial of the OX40 agonist ivuxolimab. In DNA form, the CDR3 reads TGTGCCAGTAGTATCGACCCCCGCAGGGTCGATGGCTACACCTTC. The encoded protein is CASSIDPRRVDGYTF.